These 5 T cell receptor beta chains were sequenced from one sample in a study of regulatory T cells in long-lasting Graves disease. Construction of TCR beta libraries relied on iRepertoire HTBI primers and on Arm-PCR targeting CDR3 regions. TCRdb ran MiXCR on the multiplex PCR reads and lists one entry per CDR3 protein. The data contain a few hundred thousand distinct CDR3 sequences, about 12% of them seen just once; the ten biggest clones take up approximately 20%. Time point here: newly diagnosed GD, antithyroid drugs for less than 3 months. Extracted RNA from PBMCs served as the source of the TCR library. These data were likewise used in another study, on T cells in Graves' hyperthyroidism and ophthalmopathy.

Here the sequenced sample was peripheral blood mononuclear cells (PBMCs), taken at new diagnosis, from a patient treated with antithyroid drugs. These receptors were taken from a woman younger than 35 with Graves disease.

This clonotype was picked up many times. In DNA, the CDR3 is TGTGCCAGCAGTTCCAGCGGGAGGGCCCGGGACGAGCAGTACTTC. Translation: CASSSSGRARDEQYF. The chain uses TRBV12-3 or TRBV12-4 and TRBJ2-7; 10 positions match TRBD2. The V and J ends lost 4 bases and 5 bases, in that order; junction bases with no gene match: 8. There are 15 residues in the CDR3.

The rearrangement links TRBV5-4 to TRBJ2-3; TRBD1 or TRBD2 may be the D gene (5 bases each). Per germline, CDR1 SGHNT and CDR2 YYREEE (reference sequence). The CDR3 contains 17 residues. The ends were cut back, 0 bases at V and 0 bases at J, with 14 bases in the middle. CDR3 region: CASSLDFRGASTDTQYF. Here the CDR3 DNA reads TGTGCCAGCAGCTTGGATTTTAGGGGAGCGAGCACAGATACGCAGTATTTT.

This clonotype appeared many times. V gene TRBV12-3 or TRBV12-4 combines with J gene TRBJ1-1, with D maybe TRBD1 (5 bases). V dropped 2 bases and J dropped 0 bases, with 10 bases sitting between them. This CDR3 is built from 15 residues. The CDR3 DNA sequence: TGTGCCAGCAGTTTATCCGGGACGATGAACACTGAAGCTTTCTTT. This gives the protein CASSLSGTMNTEAFF.

The sample holds a few counts of this clonotype. The chain combines TRBV5-1 with TRBJ2-7; D may be TRBD2 (5 bases). This CDR3 is 15 amino acids long. Germline V gene lookup returns CDR1 SGHRS and CDR2 YFSETQ. Trimming removed 4 bases at V and 2 bases at J, with 16 bases between. For the CDR3, the DNA is TGCGCCAGCAGCCCTGACATCGGAGGTCCCTACGAGCAGTACTTC. Translated: CASSPDIGGPYEQYF.

This clonotype was recorded many times. The chain recombines TRBV5-4 with TRBJ2-1; TRBD2 matches at 10 bases. The germline gives CDR1 SGHNT, CDR2 YYREEE (reference sequence). The CDR3 loop spans 16 amino acids. After removal of 10 bases from V and 4 bases from J, the junction contained 14 bases not matched to a gene. The CDR3 DNA sequence: TGTGCCCCCGATGCAGCGGGAGGGGCAGTTTACAATGAGCAGTTCTTC. It yields the protein CAPDAAGGAVYNEQFF.